This record concerns one TCR beta chain sequence. Profiling relied on immunoSEQ multiplex PCR, and the TCRdb table lists in-frame clones only, not all of them. The sample has roughly 65,000 clones, under 95% seen once. The CDR3 consists of 14 residues. CDR1 is LNHDA and CDR2 is SQIVND in the germline V gene (reference sequence). V dropped 6 bases and J dropped 4; count of bases not matched to a gene: 7. The sample originates from a study of blood T cell repertoires in COVID-19. Study overall: Acute and convalescent COVID-19 samples came from the United States, Italy and Spain.

The chain has TRBV19 and TRBJ1-1, with TRBD1 matching 8 bases. The material sequenced was peripheral blood. The receptor comes from a man in his 60s with acute or convalescent COVID-19. The CDR3 reads CASSDRGKGTEAFF. The CDR3 region has the DNA TGTGCCAGTAGCGACAGGGGAAAGGGCACTGAAGCTTTCTTT.